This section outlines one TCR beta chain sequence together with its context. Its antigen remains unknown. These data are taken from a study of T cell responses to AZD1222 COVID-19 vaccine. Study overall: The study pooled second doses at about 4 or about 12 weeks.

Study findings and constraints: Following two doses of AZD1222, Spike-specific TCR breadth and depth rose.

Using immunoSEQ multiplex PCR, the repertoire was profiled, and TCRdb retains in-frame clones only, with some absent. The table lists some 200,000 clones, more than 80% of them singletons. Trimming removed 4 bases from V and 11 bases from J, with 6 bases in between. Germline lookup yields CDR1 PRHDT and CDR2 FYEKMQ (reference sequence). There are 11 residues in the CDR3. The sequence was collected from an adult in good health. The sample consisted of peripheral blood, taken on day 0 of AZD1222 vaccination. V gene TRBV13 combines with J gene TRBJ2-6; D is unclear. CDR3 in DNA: TGTGCCAGCAGCTATGGTTACGTCCTGACTTTC. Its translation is CASSYGYVLTF.